This record looks at one TCR beta chain sequence and its context. Its antigen is unidentified. These data are taken from a study of shared clonotypes between healthy human individuals. Those who donated, Caucasian adults without exception, all lived in Nashville, Tennessee. This CDR3 is built from 14 residues. With 5 bases removed from V and 7 bases from J, the gap between germline ends came to 15 bases. Germline V gives CDR1 SEHNR, CDR2 FQNEAQ (reference sequence). In the authors' workflow: Without quality scores, immunoSEQ junctional reads could not be filtered like full-length reads. The table came from immunoSEQ multiplex PCR; TCRdb's copy has only in-frame clones and leaves some out. That table furnishes V, J and clone size, whereas the DNA furnished D and trimming. The repertoire holds nearly 1 million clones, with approximately 80% as singletons. General study results and limits: Shared across four donors were around 5% of the naive CD4 clonotypes. Collection of samples was limited to blood; tissue repertoires likely differ.

Sequenced material: memory CD4+ T cells sorted from blood. Subset in this sample: CD45RA-negative fraction. The chain combines TRBV7-9 with TRBJ1-3, with D unclear. The receptor was isolated from a man younger than 35 in good health. The CDR3 region is CASSPPGRANTIYF. CDR3 DNA sequence: TGTGCCAGCAGCCCCCCGGGAAGGGCTAACACCATATATTTT.